What follows is one T cell receptor (beta chain) and its context. This receptor's antigen is unknown. No quality values exist for individual bases; no much larger clone is one base distant. From the germline V gene, CDR1 is MDHEN and CDR2 is SYDVKM. Counted from cysteine to phenylalanine, this CDR3 has 16 amino acids. Kept here is only the CDR3 DNA, which spans 48 bases and is read in frame from base 1. Compared with germline, V lacks 7 bases and J lacks 8 bases; bases without a gene match: 12. Library construction relied on 5' RACE. The sequencer listed for this sample is NextSeq 500. In the TCR library protocol, unique molecular identifiers were attached to individual cDNA molecules to correct for PCR bias and sequencing error. Both TCR alpha and beta chains were sequenced, and tight co-correlation was observed between alpha and beta sequence abundances in each sample. Per the authors' processing: V gene, J gene and CDR3 annotation of TCR sequences was performed with Decombinator V4. Expanded TCRs were defined as changing significantly between any two time points under a Poisson model with p below 0.0001. TCR abundances were normalised to the total number of TCRs sequenced in each sample and reported as counts per million. MAIT TCRs were defined by TRAV1-2 paired with TRAJ12, TRAJ20 or TRAJ33, and iNKT TCRs by TRAV10 paired with TRAJ18. A search of VDJdb, accessed on 1 November 2021, was run for TCRs annotated to CMV, EBV and SARS-CoV-2, with TCRs annotated for multiple antigens excluded. Using fastp at Q25 and MiXCR, TCRdb reprocessed the public reads and kept productive beta chains. For every CDR3 protein sequence, its rows merge into one entry that carries the most common genes and DNA. It is TCRdb's table, rather than the study itself, that gives the V and J calls and clone size. The sample contains about 98,000 distinct CDR3 sequences, approximately 15% of them found a single time. The ten top clones hold roughly 6.4% of the sample.

This entry comes from a study of early T cells in non-severe SARS-CoV-2 infection (dated by TCRdb to the early 2020s). In the study overall: TCR sequencing used bulk RNA from unsorted whole blood, so alpha and beta chains could not be paired. What the study reported, not specific to this receptor: Matching against VDJdb was skewed toward anti-spike CD8 responses, likely underestimated virus-specific expansions, and missed private and CD4 specificities.

The study was a case-control design nested within a healthcare worker cohort in London, UK, with weekly nasopharyngeal swab PCR tests and blood sampling. Healthcare workers were enrolled in the week of the UK lockdown, from 23 to 31 March 2020, and were followed every week for up to roughly 15 weeks. This chain joins TRBV28 to TRBJ2-1, and TRBD1 matches 12 of the central bases. Sequences were obtained from whole blood. This clonotype was obtained from an adult who was a healthcare worker with PCR-confirmed SARS-CoV-2 infection or an uninfected control (not recorded which). The CDR3 is CASNAPGQGARYEQFF. The bases are TGTGCCAGCAACGCGCCGGGACAGGGGGCAAGGTATGAGCAGTTCTTC.